A selection of T cell receptor beta chains follows, all from one sample in a study of T cells in Graves' hyperthyroidism and ophthalmopathy. TCRdb processed the multiplex PCR reads anew with MiXCR; each CDR3 protein has one entry. The sample records 350,000 or so distinct CDR3 sequences, about 18% being singletons. Sequencing input: blood. All receptors derive from a woman aged 30 to 39 with Graves' hyperthyroidism that later progressed to Graves' ophthalmopathy. Both conserved end residues are part of each CDR3. The D gene is left open where the match is weak. Size values are once, few and many counts, or a class for expanded clones, and some rows have none.

J gene	V gene	D gene	clone size	CDR3 DNA	CDR3 protein
TRBJ2-1	TRBV5-1	NA	NA	TGCGCCAGCAGCTTCGGGCGCCAGTACAATGAGCAGTTCTTC	CASSFGRQYNEQFF
TRBJ2-6	TRBV19	NA	NA	TGTGCCAGTAGACAGGTCTCTGGGGCCAACGTCCTGACTTTC	CASRQVSGANVLTF
TRBJ2-3	TRBV5-1	NA	few	TGCGCCAGCAGTCATGAGGGACAAGGCACAGATACGCAGTATTTT	CASSHEGQGTDTQYF
TRBJ1-1	TRBV27	NA	many	TGTGCCAGCAGTTTAGGGGGCGCTGGCACTGAAGCTTTCTTT	CASSLGGAGTEAFF
TRBJ1-6	TRBV5-4	NA	NA	TGTGCCAGCAGCTTGGCGGGAGACGATTATAATTCACCCCTCCACTTT	CASSLAGDDYNSPLHF
TRBJ2-6	TRBV2	TRBD2	many	TGTGCCAGCAGTGCCGGACTAGCCTCTGGGGCCAACGTCCTGACTTTC	CASSAGLASGANVLTF
TRBJ1-2	TRBV27	TRBD1	many	TGTGCCAGCAGGGACAGGGGGGCCCATAACTATGGCTACACCTTC	CASRDRGAHNYGYTF
TRBJ2-5	TRBV4-2	NA	NA	TGTGCCAGCAGCCAAGATCTTTCCTCAGGGGAGACCCAGTACTTC	CASSQDLSSGETQYF
TRBJ2-5	TRBV18	NA	many	TGTGCCAGCTCTACAACGAGGTCGGGCGGGGAGACCCAGTACTTC	CASSTTRSGGETQYF
TRBJ2-5	TRBV7-6	NA	NA	TGTGCCAGCAGCTTGACAGGGAGGTGGGAGACCCAGTACTTC	CASSLTGRWETQYF
TRBJ2-5	TRBV24-1	NA	few	TGTGCCACCAGTGATCTACCGGGACGCCCCGGGGAAGAGGCCCAGTACTTC	CATSDLPGRPGEEAQYF
TRBJ1-5	TRBV5-8	NA	NA	TGTGCCAGCAGCTTGGCCGCAAGGCACTATAGCAATCAGCCCCAGCATTTT	CASSLAARHYSNQPQHF
TRBJ2-7	TRBV10-2	NA	NA	TGCGCCAGCAGTGAGTCGGTCCACGAGCAGTACTTC	CASSESVHEQYF
TRBJ2-7	TRBV5-1	TRBD2	few	TGTGCCAGCAGCGGGCGACTAGCGGGAGGCTACGAGCAGTACTTC	CASSGRLAGGYEQYF
TRBJ1-5	TRBV27	NA	few	TGTGCCAGCAGCCCTGGGGGGGTTAATCAGCCCCAGCATTTT	CASSPGGVNQPQHF
TRBJ2-1	TRBV29-1	NA	few	TGCAGCGTTGCGAGTACAACGGGGCCCGAGAGCCCCGGTGAGCAGTTCTTC	CSVASTTGPESPGEQFF
TRBJ1-2	TRBV7-8	TRBD1	NA	TGTGCCAGCAGCTTAGTATGGGAAACGACAGGGAATGGCTACACCTTC	CASSLVWETTGNGYTF
TRBJ2-7	TRBV4-1	NA	NA	TGCGCCAGCGGCCAAGTGGGGGATACCTACGAGCAGTACTTC	CASGQVGDTYEQYF
TRBJ2-2	TRBV12-3/TRBV12-4	TRBD2	many	TGTGCCAGCAGTCTGACTAGCGGGGGGCTCCGGGGCCCCCCCGGGGAGCTGTTTTTT	CASSLTSGGLRGPPGELFF
TRBJ2-1	TRBV20-1	NA	NA	TGCAGTGCCAGATCAGTAACCTCCTACAATGAGCAGTTCTTC	CSARSVTSYNEQFF
TRBJ1-2	TRBV27	NA	few	TGTGCCAGCAGTTTTACGGGACAAACGAGGGCTGGCTACACCTTC	CASSFTGQTRAGYTF